In its sample, the clone carrying this T cell receptor (beta chain) was seen a few times. This specimen comes from a study of T cell repertoires in aging, cancer and after chemotherapy. Rearranged V-D-J TRB sequences were amplified with a mixed TRB-A/B primer pool. TCRdb re-derived calls from the multiplex PCR reads in MiXCR, one entry per CDR3 protein. This sample has about 10,000 distinct CDR3 sequences, with 20% to 30% found just once. TCR beta rearrangements were amplified from peripheral blood genomic DNA. The source material was blood. The receptor was derived from a human donor in good health.

The CDR3 spells CASSPTGTNYGYTF. The CDR3 nucleotides read TGCGCCAGCTCCCCAACCGGGACAAATTATGGCTACACCTTC. The rearrangement joins TRBV5-1 to TRBJ1-2; perhaps TRBD1 as D (6 bases). Trimming shortened V by 7 bases and J by 5 bases, and 18 bases separated the two germline ends. The length of the CDR3 is 14 residues. Germline V lookup: CDR1 SGHRS, CDR2 YFSETQ.